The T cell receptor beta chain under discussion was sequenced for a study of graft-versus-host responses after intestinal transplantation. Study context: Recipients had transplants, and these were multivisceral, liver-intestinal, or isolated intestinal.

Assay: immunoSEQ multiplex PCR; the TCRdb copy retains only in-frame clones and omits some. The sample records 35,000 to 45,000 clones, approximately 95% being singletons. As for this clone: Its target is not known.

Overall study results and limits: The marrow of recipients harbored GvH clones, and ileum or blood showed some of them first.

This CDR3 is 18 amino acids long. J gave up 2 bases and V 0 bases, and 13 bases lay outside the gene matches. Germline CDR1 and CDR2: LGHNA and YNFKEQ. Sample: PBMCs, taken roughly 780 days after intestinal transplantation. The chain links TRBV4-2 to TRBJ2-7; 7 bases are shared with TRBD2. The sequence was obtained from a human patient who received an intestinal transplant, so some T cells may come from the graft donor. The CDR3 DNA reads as TGTGCCAGCAGCCAAGAATTGCGTGCTAGCGGCTACCCCTACGAGCAGTACTTC. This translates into CASSQELRASGYPYEQYF.